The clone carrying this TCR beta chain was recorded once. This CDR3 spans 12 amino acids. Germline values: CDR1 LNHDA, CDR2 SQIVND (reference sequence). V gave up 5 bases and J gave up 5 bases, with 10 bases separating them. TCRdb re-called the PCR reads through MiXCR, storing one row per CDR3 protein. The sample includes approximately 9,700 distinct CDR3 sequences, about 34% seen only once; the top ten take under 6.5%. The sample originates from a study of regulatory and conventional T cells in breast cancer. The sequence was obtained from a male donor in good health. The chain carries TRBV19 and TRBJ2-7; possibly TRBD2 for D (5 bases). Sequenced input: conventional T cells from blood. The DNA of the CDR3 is TGTGCCAGTAGTTCTGGAGGAAACGAGCAGTACTTC. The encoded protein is CASSSGGNEQYF.